This T cell receptor beta chain was captured by sequencing in a study of shared clonotypes between healthy human individuals. Into CD45RA+ naive and CD45RA-negative memory subsets, the CD4+ cells were split. With respect to this clone: Its antigen remains unidentified.

The assay was carried out at the deep level. Libraries were prepared by immunoSEQ multiplex PCR; TCRdb keeps only in-frame clonotypes and omits some of them. This table has 1.4 million to 1.5 million clones, approximately 97% appearing once. The CDR3 has 20 residues. J was trimmed by 3 bases and V by 4 bases; bases with no gene match: 17. Germline CDR1 is MGHRA and CDR2 is YSYEKL. General study findings and limits: Generally, naive subsets (rather than memory subsets) showed larger estimated richness.

The chain combines TRBV4-1 with TRBJ2-2; 10 nucleotides line up with TRBD1. The receptor comes from a man aged 25 to 40 in good health. The source material was naive CD4+ T cells sorted from blood. Subset noted: CD45RA+ positively selected. Here the CDR3 reads CASSRTDRGRLNEDTGELFF. The CDR3 DNA follows: TGCGCCAGCAGCCGAACCGACAGGGGGCGCCTAAACGAAGACACCGGGGAGCTGTTTTTT.